The present T cell receptor (beta chain) was sequenced within a study of blood T cell repertoires in COVID-19 (dated by TCRdb to 2018 to 2020). General notes on the study: Samples covering the acute and convalescent phases of COVID-19 were provided by collaborators in the United States, Italy and Spain. The prospective study material was composed of cDNA or gDNA derived from T cells, B-cell-depleted T cells, or PBMCs. The dataset comprised deeply sampled blood TCRbeta repertoires from subjects exposed to, actively infected with, or recovered from COVID-19. A freely available public database, intended as a resource for researchers studying the immune response to SARS-CoV-2, is where the repertoires were released. The samples were drawn from two sources: the first 160 participants of the ongoing ImmuneRACE study, and 1,254 subjects contributed by 6 global collaborators. Sample metadata almost always included a de-identified subject ID, COVID-19 status, age in years and sex. Where HLA class I and class II types were available, the types were taken from metadata supplied by the sample provider, not from assay-based typing.

Collaborating institutions collected whole blood in K2EDTA tubes following their own protocols. For TCRbeta analysis, collaborators shipped samples in one of three forms: frozen whole blood, isolated PBMCs, or DNA extracted from either of those sample types. In the case of this clone: Its antigen remains undetermined. No per-base quality is available; no much larger clone lies one base away.

CDR1 and CDR2 are read off the germline V gene as MGHDK and SYGVNS. The cysteine opens and the phenylalanine closes a CDR3 of 15 amino acids. Just the 45-base CDR3 DNA is kept, in frame starting at base 1. For this chain, trimming is 3 bases at the V end and 0 bases at the J end, and the number of junction bases without a gene match is 1. What the research found in general, with its limitations: Clinical and demographic metadata were provided uncurated, with the amount varying by source and participant.

The immunoSEQ Assay, a bias-controlled multiplex PCR, was used to amplify TCRbeta CDR3 regions from genomic DNA. The original pipeline was this. Nucleated cell counts per sample were estimated from amplification of reference gene primers within the assay. Sequence reads were collapsed and filtered to measure the absolute abundance of every unique TCRbeta CDR3 rearrangement. For each sample, productive Simpson clonality was calculated as the square root of Simpson's diversity index over productive rearrangements. TCRdb carries this immuneACCESS record with in-frame sequences only. Its versions omit some clonotypes, under half of them owing to an unresolved V gene in the studies checked, with the rest unexplained. V and J calls and clone size are copied from that table; D and trimming were computed from the DNA. The sample includes approximately 200,000 clones, with approximately 88% observed a single time. Together, the top ten hold 3.5% to 4.5% of the sample.

The clonotype was recovered from a woman aged 25 to 39 with acute or convalescent COVID-19. Sample: peripheral blood. The chain couples TRBV25-1 to TRBJ2-3, and 9 junction bases match TRBD2. The DNA sequence is TGTGCCAGCAGTGACACTAGCGGGAGCACAGATACGCAGTATTTT. The resulting protein is CASSDTSGSTDTQYF.